The 14 T cell receptor beta chains presented below share a single source sample, sequenced in a study of Ad26.COV2.S vaccination and SARS-CoV-2 variants. As to treatment: 15 to 20 received Ad26.COV2.S at low or high dose, single or two shots; roughly 5 received placebo; per-sample allocation not given. Sampling occurred on day 63 after the first vaccine or placebo injection. The assay was immunoSEQ multiplex PCR, and TCRdb's table has in-frame clones only and misses some. Of hundreds of thousands of clones in the sample, about 85% are singletons; the top ten hold around 6.4%. Specimen: peripheral blood, collected in a trial of Ad26.COV2.S vaccine versus placebo. Receptors originate from a person between 18 and 60 years old who received the Ad26.COV2.S COVID-19 vaccine or a placebo.

This clone came up a few times. V usage is TRBV19 and J usage is TRBJ1-5, with TRBD1 matching 10 bases. Germline values: CDR1 LNHDA, CDR2 SQIVND (reference sequence). The CDR3 is made up of 16 amino acids. The V gene end was trimmed by 5 bases and the J gene end by 6 bases; junction bases not matched to a gene: 10. As DNA, the CDR3 is TGTGCCAGTAGTGAAAGACAGGGGGCGATGGCTCAGCCCCAGCATTTT. This encodes CASSERQGAMAQPQHF.

V usage is TRBV7-2 and J usage is TRBJ1-5; a possible D gene is TRBD1 (5 bases). With 3 bases removed from V and 4 bases from J, the gap between germline ends came to 13 bases. Germline V CDR1 and CDR2: SGHTA, FQGNSA. The CDR3 loop spans 15 amino acids. The CDR3 region is CASSFRDGGNQPQHF. The CDR3 nucleotides read TGTGCCAGCAGCTTTAGGGACGGGGGGAATCAGCCCCAGCATTTT.

The V gene is TRBV6-5, the J gene TRBJ1-4; D gene uncertain. This CDR3 comprises 15 residues. Per germline, CDR1 MNHEY and CDR2 SVGAGI. The V gene lost 4 bases and the J gene lost 2 bases, with 11 bases spanning the gap. The CDR3, as DNA: TGTGCCAGCAGTTTGGACCCCGGGACTAATGAAAAACTGTTTTTT. Amino acids: CASSLDPGTNEKLFF.

The V call is TRBV6-2 or TRBV6-3, the J call TRBJ1-2; 7 positions agree with TRBD1. The CDR3 has 14 amino acids. Trimming at V came to 5 bases and at J to 8 bases, leaving 11 bases not matched to a gene. Germline CDR1 is MNHEY and CDR2 is SVGEGT. CDR3 sequence (DNA): TGTGCCAGCAGTCACGACAGGGACCAGCGGGGCTACACCTTC. It is translated as CASSHDRDQRGYTF.

The V gene is TRBV4-3, the J gene TRBJ1-3; D is unresolved. V shed 1 base and J shed 0 bases, with 10 bases lying between them. In germline, CDR1 is LGHNA, CDR2 YSLEER. The CDR3 covers 16 residues. This chain's CDR3 is CASSQALRASGNTIYF. The CDR3 nucleotides read TGCGCCAGCAGCCAAGCCTTAAGGGCCTCTGGAAACACCATATATTTT.

The chain is built from TRBV24-1 and TRBJ2-1, with 8 bases matching TRBD1. The CDR3 totals 16 residues. CDR1 and CDR2 from the germline V gene are KGHDR and SFDVKD. J was trimmed by 6 bases and V by 3 bases; bases with no gene match: 9. CDR3 protein: CATSDPGQGGANEQFF. CDR3 DNA: TGTGCCACCAGTGATCCAGGACAGGGTGGGGCCAATGAGCAGTTCTTC.

V gene TRBV7-3 combines with J gene TRBJ2-5; tentatively, D is TRBD1 (5 bases). The CDR3 totals 16 residues. Trimming removed 8 bases from V and 4 bases from J, with 23 bases in between. Germline V gene sequence: CDR1 SGHTA, CDR2 FQGTGA. For the CDR3, the DNA is TGTGCCAGCGCAACCCCCGACAGCTACGGTTTAGAGACCCAGTACTTC. Translation: CASATPDSYGLETQYF.

The CDR3 DNA reads TGTGCCAGTAGCCCCACGGGGGCGAATACGCAGTATTTT. This codes for CASSPTGANTQYF. V usage is TRBV19 and J usage is TRBJ2-3; D is tentatively TRBD1 or TRBD2 (6 bases each). The CDR3 consists of 13 residues. Germline CDR1 is LNHDA and CDR2 is SQIVND (reference sequence). V gave up 6 bases and J gave up 7 bases, with 14 bases separating them.

The chain is built from TRBV30 and TRBJ1-4; unclear D gene. Germline V lookup: CDR1 GTSNPN, CDR2 SVGIG (reference sequence). The CDR3 loop spans 13 amino acids. With 1 base removed from V and 2 bases from J, the gap between germline ends came to 5 bases. The CDR3: CAWSGGTNEKLFF. The CDR3 region has the DNA TGTGCCTGGAGTGGTGGGACTAATGAAAAACTGTTTTTT.

The chain recombines TRBV18 with TRBJ2-1; the D gene is possibly TRBD1 (5 bases). The CDR3 is 14 amino acids. CDR1 KGHSH and CDR2 LQKENI come from the germline V gene. Trimming cost V 2 bases and J 4 bases, with 9 bases left between them. CDR3 in amino acids: CASSPGAQYNEQFF. The CDR3 DNA sequence: TGTGCCAGCTCACCAGGGGCACAATACAATGAGCAGTTCTTC.

The rearrangement uses TRBV5-1 and TRBJ2-1; TRBD1 agrees at 7 bases. There are 14 residues in the CDR3. Germline values: CDR1 SGHRS, CDR2 YFSETQ. The V gene end was trimmed by 0 bases and the J gene end by 4 bases; junction bases not matched to a gene: 1. CDR3 amino acids: CASSLEQGYNEQFF. In nucleotides, the CDR3 is TGCGCCAGCAGCTTGGAACAGGGGTACAATGAGCAGTTCTTC.

In this sample, this clone turned up once. The chain combines TRBV5-1 with TRBJ1-4, with TRBD1 as a possible D gene (6 bases). V dropped 1 base and J dropped 4 bases, with 8 bases sitting between them. The germline V gene encodes CDR1 SGHRS and CDR2 YFSETQ. The CDR3 has 14 residues. In DNA, the CDR3 is TGCGCCAGCAGCTTGACAGGGTTTAATGAAAAACTGTTTTTT. It encodes CASSLTGFNEKLFF.

The chain combines TRBV3-1 (or the pseudogene TRBV3-2) with TRBJ2-3, with no clear D. Per germline, CDR1 LGHDT and CDR2 YNNKEL (reference sequence). The V end lost 7 bases, the J end lost 3 bases, and 17 bases lay between the germline ends. The CDR3 consists of 15 residues. The chain's CDR3 is CASTGSERDTDTQYF. CDR3 coding DNA: TGTGCCAGCACCGGATCCGAAAGGGATACAGATACGCAGTATTTT.

The chain is built from TRBV6-4 and TRBJ2-1, with 7 bases aligning to TRBD1. The CDR3 length is 14 residues. J lost 7 bases, V lost 4 bases, and 7 bases had no gene match. Germline CDR1 and CDR2: MRHNA and SNTAGT. The CDR3 DNA follows: TGTGCCAGCAGTGTGTCGGGGACAGCTAATGAGCAGTTCTTC. Protein product: CASSVSGTANEQFF.